This T cell receptor (beta chain) was captured by sequencing in a study of blood T cell repertoires in COVID-19. Overall study: COVID-19 samples collected from the United States, Italy and Spain covered acute and convalescent phases. In each case, the material was cDNA or gDNA derived from T cells, B-cell-depleted T cells, or PBMCs.

Original handling: The authors estimated nucleated cell counts from reference gene primer amplification. Method: immunoSEQ multiplex PCR; TCRdb's copy keeps in-frame clones and lacks some. The V and J calls and clone size are taken from that table; D and trimming were inferred from the DNA. This table has about 190,000 clones, about 86% appearing once. The germline V gene has CDR1 MNHNS and CDR2 SASEGT. The germline V and J ends were trimmed by 2 bases and 2 bases, with 13 bases remaining between them. The CDR3 is made up of 16 amino acids. Specimen: peripheral blood. This TCR was recovered from a man younger than 40 with active or convalescent COVID-19. The rearrangement links TRBV6-1 to TRBJ2-1; a weak D match, TRBD1 (6 bases). CDR3 nucleotide sequence: TGTGCCAGCAGTGAATTCGTACAGGGCCCCTACAATGAGCAGTTCTTC. Protein sequence: CASSEFVQGPYNEQFF.